A selection of T cell receptor beta chains follows, all from one sample in a study of cytomegalovirus exposure and HLA in healthy donors. Generated by immunoSEQ multiplex PCR, the TCRdb table keeps only in-frame clones and is missing some. The sample shows more than 150,000 clones, 76% of them seen only once. Material: PBMCs. These receptors all come from a man aged 18 to 30 in good health and CMV-seronegative. Each CDR3 is given with its conserved first and last residue. D genes are given only for firm matches. Clone size appears in some rows only: once, few, many, or a class for an expanded clone.

abundance,v_gene,j_gene,d_gene,CDR3aa,CDR3nt
NA,TRBV30,TRBJ1-4,NA,CAWSVYGEKLFF,TGTGCCTGGAGTGTATATGGCGAAAAACTGTTTTTT
NA,TRBV4-2,TRBJ2-5,TRBD2,CASSRHLAGGDEETQYF,TGTGCCAGCAGCCGCCATTTAGCGGGGGGGGACGAAGAGACCCAGTACTTC
once,TRBV6-5,TRBJ1-1,TRBD1,CASSETGTGVAFF,TGTGCCAGCAGTGAAACCGGGACAGGGGTAGCTTTCTTT
once,TRBV9,TRBJ1-1,NA,CASSVGAQALGSEAFF,TGTGCCAGCAGCGTAGGGGCTCAGGCCTTGGGTTCTGAAGCTTTCTTT
once,TRBV18,TRBJ1-3,NA,CASSPQNPSGNTIYF,TGTGCCAGCTCACCTCAGAACCCCTCTGGAAACACCATATATTTT
NA,TRBV5-1,TRBJ1-5,TRBD1,CASSLGTGDLYQPQHF,TGCGCCAGCAGCCTGGGGACAGGAGACCTTTATCAGCCCCAGCATTTT
NA,TRBV5-1,TRBJ1-5,NA,CASSLMGGGGQPQHF,TGCGCCAGCAGCTTGATGGGGGGCGGGGGTCAGCCCCAGCATTTT
NA,TRBV9,TRBJ1-4,NA,CASSPAVGGGNEKLFF,TGTGCCAGCAGCCCGGCGGTCGGTGGGGGGAATGAAAAACTGTTTTTT
NA,TRBV5-8,TRBJ2-5,TRBD1,CASSLGQGGETQYF,TGTGCCAGCAGCCTTGGACAGGGGGGCGAGACCCAGTACTTC
NA,TRBV2,TRBJ1-5,TRBD1,CASSEEGGGQPQHF,TGTGCCAGCAGTGAAGAAGGGGGCGGTCAGCCCCAGCATTTT
few,TRBV21-1,TRBJ1-6,NA,CASSKAPSSYNSPLHF,TGTGCCAGCAGCAAAGCTCCGAGCTCCTATAATTCACCCCTCCACTTT
NA,TRBV2,TRBJ2-1,TRBD2,CASSESAGANEQFF,TGTGCCAGCAGTGAGTCGGCGGGAGCGAATGAGCAGTTCTTC
NA,TRBV5-8,TRBJ1-2,TRBD1,CASSSTDREYGYTF,TGTGCCAGCAGCTCGACCGACAGGGAATATGGCTACACCTTC
NA,TRBV18,TRBJ1-6,NA,CASSPRQGNLNSPLHF,TGTGCCAGCTCACCTAGGCAGGGGAATCTTAATTCACCCCTCCACTTT
NA,TRBV6-1,TRBJ2-1,TRBD2,CASRVLAGGNNEQFF,TGCGCCAGCAGAGTACTAGCGGGGGGGAACAATGAGCAGTTCTTC
NA,TRBV6-7,TRBJ2-7,NA,CASTSGIGLADEQYF,TGTGCCAGCACCTCAGGGATCGGTTTAGCGGACGAGCAGTACTTC
NA,TRBV15,TRBJ1-6,NA,CATSRDLPEGSPLHF,TGTGCCACCAGCAGAGATCTACCGGAGGGCTCACCCCTCCACTTT
NA,TRBV11-1,TRBJ1-6,NA,CASSGQPGGSDNSPLHF,TGTGCCAGCAGCGGGCAACCGGGCGGGTCTGATAATTCACCCCTCCACTTT
NA,TRBV7-9,TRBJ2-1,NA,CAVQSHNEQFF,TGTGCCGTCCAATCCCACAATGAGCAGTTCTTC
few,TRBV6-1,TRBJ2-3,TRBD2,CASSELRSGRAGDTQYF,TGTGCCAGCAGTGAGCTAAGAAGCGGGAGGGCCGGAGATACGCAGTATTTT
few,TRBV30,TRBJ1-2,NA,CAWGGGYTF,TGTGCCTGGGGAGGTGGCTACACCTTC
NA,TRBV29-1,TRBJ2-1,TRBD2,CSAELAGGPFLSNEQFF,TGCAGCGCTGAGCTAGCGGGAGGGCCTTTTTTATCCAATGAGCAGTTCTTC
NA,TRBV4-2,TRBJ2-7,NA,CASSPDAVRSRHEQYF,TGTGCCAGCAGCCCCGATGCCGTGCGGAGCCGTCACGAGCAGTACTTC
NA,TRBV5-1,TRBJ2-1,TRBD2,CASSLLAGGPTNEQFF,TGCGCCAGCAGCTTGCTGGCGGGAGGGCCCACCAATGAGCAGTTCTTC
NA,TRBV5-1,TRBJ2-2,NA,CASSLLSRVVTGELFF,TGCGCCAGCAGCTTGTTGTCCAGGGTGGTCACCGGGGAGCTGTTTTTT
NA,TRBV7-2,TRBJ2-3,NA,CASSSSPSTDTQYF,TGTGCCAGCAGCTCCTCCCCCAGCACAGATACGCAGTATTTT
few,TRBV6-1,TRBJ2-7,NA,CASSDDFTYEQYF,TGTGCCAGCAGTGACGACTTTACCTACGAGCAGTACTTC
few,TRBV25-1,TRBJ1-1,TRBD1,CASTPTRQGQTEAFF,TGTGCCAGCACCCCCACGCGACAGGGGCAAACTGAAGCTTTCTTT